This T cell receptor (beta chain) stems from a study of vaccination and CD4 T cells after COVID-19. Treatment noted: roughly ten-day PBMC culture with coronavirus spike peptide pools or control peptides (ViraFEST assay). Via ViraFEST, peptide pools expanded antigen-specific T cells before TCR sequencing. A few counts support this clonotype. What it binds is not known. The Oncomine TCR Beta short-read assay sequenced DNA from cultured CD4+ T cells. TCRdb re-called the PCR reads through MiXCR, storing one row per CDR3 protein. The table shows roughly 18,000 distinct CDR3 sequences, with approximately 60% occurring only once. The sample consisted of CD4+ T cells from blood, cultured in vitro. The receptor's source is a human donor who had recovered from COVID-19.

In DNA form, the CDR3 reads TGTGCCAGCAGTGATGGACAGGGGGCGATAAATGGCTACACCTTC. Translated: CASSDGQGAINGYTF. The chain recombines TRBV6-2 or TRBV6-3 with TRBJ1-2, with TRBD1 matching 11 bases. The V and J ends lost 5 bases and 6 bases, in that order; junction bases with no gene match: 8. Germline V gene lookup returns CDR1 MNHEY and CDR2 SVGEGT. This CDR3 has 15 amino acids.